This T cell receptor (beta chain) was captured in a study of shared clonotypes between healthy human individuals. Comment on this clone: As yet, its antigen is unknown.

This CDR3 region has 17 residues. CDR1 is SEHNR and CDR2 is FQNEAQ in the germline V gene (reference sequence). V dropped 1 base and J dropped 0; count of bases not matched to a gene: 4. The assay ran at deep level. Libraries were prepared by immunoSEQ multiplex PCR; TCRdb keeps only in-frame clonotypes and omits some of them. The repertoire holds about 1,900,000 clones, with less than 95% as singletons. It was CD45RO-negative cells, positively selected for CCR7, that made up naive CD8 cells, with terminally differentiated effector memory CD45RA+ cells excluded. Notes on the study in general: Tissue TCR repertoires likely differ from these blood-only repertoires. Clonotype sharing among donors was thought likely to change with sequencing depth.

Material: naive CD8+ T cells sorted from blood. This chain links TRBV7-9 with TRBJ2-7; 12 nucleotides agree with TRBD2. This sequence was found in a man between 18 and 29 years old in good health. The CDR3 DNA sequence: TGTGCCAGCAGCTTAGGACTAGCGGGGGAGAGCTCCTACGAGCAGTACTTC. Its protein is CASSLGLAGESSYEQYF.